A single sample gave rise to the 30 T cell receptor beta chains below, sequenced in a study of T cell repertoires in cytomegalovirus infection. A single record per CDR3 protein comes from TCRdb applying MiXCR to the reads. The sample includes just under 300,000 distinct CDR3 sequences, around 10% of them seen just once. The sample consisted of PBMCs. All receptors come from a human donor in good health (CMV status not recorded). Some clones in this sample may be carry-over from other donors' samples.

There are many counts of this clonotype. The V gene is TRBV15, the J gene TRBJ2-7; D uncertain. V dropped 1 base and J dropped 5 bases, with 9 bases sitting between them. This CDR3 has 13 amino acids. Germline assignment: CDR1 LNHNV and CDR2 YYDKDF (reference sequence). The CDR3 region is CATSRGPSDEQYV. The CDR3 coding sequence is TGTGCCACCAGCAGAGGTCCCAGCGACGAGCAGTACGTC.

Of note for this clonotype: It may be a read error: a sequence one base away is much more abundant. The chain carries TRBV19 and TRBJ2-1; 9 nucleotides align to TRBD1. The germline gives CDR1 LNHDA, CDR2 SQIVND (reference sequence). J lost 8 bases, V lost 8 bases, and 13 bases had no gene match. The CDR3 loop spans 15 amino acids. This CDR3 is CASAQGAAPFDEQFF. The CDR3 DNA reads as TGTGCCAGTGCACAGGGGGCGGCCCCCTTCGATGAGCAGTTCTTC.

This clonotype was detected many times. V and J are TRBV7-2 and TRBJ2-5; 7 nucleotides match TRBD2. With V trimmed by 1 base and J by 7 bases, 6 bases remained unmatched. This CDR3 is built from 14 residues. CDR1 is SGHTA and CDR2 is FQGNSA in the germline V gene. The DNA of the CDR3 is TGTGCCAGCAGCTTAGGGGGCGGGGGTGGGACCCAGTACTTC. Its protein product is CASSLGGGGGTQYF.

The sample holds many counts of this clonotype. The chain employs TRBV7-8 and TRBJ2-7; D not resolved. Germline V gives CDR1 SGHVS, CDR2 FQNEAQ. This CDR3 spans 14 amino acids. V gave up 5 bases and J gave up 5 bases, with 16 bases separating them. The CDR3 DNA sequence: TGTGCCAGCAGCCCCAGGACGGCTTGGGACGAGCAGTACTTC. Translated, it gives CASSPRTAWDEQYF.

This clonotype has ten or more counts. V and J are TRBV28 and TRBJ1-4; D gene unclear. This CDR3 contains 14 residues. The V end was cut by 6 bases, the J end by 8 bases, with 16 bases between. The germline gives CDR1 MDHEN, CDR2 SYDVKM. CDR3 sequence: CASRTSGPVEKLFF. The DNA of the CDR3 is TGTGCCAGCAGGACCTCGGGCCCGGTAGAAAAACTGTTTTTT.

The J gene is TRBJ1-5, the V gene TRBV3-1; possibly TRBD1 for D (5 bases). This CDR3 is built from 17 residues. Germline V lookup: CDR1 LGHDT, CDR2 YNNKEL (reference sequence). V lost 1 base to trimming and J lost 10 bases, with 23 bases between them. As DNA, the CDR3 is TGTGCCAGCAGCCAAGGAGGTGCAGGGACCCTATCCAACCCCCAGCATTTT. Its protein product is CASSQGGAGTLSNPQHF.

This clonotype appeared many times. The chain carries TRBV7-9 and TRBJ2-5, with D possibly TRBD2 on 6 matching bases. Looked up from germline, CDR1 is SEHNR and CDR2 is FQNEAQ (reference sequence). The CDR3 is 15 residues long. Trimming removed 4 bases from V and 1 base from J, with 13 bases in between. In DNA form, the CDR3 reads TGTGCCAGCAGCTCTCCGTGGGACTCCCAAGAGACCCAGTACTTC. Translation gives CASSSPWDSQETQYF.

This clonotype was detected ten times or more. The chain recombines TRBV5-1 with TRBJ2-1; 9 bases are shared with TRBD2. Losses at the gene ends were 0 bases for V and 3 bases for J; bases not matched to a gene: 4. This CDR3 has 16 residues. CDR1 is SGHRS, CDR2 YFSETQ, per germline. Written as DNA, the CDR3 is TGCGCCAGCAGCTTGGTTAGCGGGGGTGACTACAATGAGCAGTTCTTC. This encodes CASSLVSGGDYNEQFF.

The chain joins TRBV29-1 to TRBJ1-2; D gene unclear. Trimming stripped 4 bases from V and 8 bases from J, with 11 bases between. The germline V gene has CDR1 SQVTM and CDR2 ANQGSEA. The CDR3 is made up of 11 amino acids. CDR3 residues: CSVGDLRGYTF. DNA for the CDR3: TGCAGCGTTGGCGACCTTAGGGGCTACACCTTC.

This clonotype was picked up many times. CDR3 in amino acids: CASSSRERSSGNTIYF. DNA for the CDR3: TGTGCCAGCAGCTCTAGGGAACGGAGCTCTGGAAACACCATATATTTT. The chain uses TRBV7-2 and TRBJ1-3; no firm D call. The CDR3 consists of 16 residues. V was pared by 4 bases and J by 0 bases, with 13 bases between. Per germline, CDR1 SGHTA and CDR2 FQGNSA.

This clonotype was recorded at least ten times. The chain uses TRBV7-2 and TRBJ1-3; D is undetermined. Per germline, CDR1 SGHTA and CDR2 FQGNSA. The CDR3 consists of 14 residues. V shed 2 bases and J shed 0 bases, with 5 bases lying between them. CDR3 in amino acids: CASSLQGSGNTIYF. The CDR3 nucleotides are TGTGCCAGCAGCTTACAAGGCTCTGGAAACACCATATATTTT. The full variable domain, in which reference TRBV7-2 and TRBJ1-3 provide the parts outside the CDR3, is GAGVSQSPSNKVTEKGKDVELRCDPISGHTALYWYRQSLGQGLEFLIYFQGNSAPDKSGLPSDRFSAERTGGSVSTLTIQRTQQEDSAVYLCASSLQGSGNTIYFGEGSWLTVV.

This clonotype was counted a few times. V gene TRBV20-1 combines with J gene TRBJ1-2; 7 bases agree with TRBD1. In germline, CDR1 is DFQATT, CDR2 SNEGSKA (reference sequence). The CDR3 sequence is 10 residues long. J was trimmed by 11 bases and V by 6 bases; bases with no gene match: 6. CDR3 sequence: CSASGQIYTF. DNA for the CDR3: TGCAGTGCATCGGGACAGATATACACCTTC.

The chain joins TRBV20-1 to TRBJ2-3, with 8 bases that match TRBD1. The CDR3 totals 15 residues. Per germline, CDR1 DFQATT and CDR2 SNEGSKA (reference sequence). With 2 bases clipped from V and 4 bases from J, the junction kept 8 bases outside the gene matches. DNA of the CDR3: TGCAGTGCTAGACGGACAGGGAATGCGGCAGATACGCAGTATTTT. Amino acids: CSARRTGNAADTQYF.

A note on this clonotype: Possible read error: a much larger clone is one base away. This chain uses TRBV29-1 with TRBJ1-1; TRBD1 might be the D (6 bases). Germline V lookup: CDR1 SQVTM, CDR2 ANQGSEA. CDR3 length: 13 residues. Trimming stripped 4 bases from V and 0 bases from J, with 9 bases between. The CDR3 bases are TGCAGCGTTGGGGGGCTCTTGAACACTGAAGCTTTCTTT. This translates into CSVGGLLNTEAFF.

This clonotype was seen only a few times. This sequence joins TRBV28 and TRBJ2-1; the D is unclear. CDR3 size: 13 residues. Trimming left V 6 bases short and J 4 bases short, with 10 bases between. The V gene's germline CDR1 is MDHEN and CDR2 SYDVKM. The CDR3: CASSMGSYNEQFF. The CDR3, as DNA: TGTGCCAGCAGCATGGGTAGTTACAATGAGCAGTTCTTC.

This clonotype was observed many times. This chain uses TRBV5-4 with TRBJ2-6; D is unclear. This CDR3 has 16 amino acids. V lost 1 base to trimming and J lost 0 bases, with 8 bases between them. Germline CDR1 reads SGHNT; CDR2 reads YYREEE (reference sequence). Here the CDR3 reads CASSLLGFSGANVLTF. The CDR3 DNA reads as TGTGCCAGCAGCTTGCTGGGGTTCTCTGGGGCCAACGTCCTGACTTTC.

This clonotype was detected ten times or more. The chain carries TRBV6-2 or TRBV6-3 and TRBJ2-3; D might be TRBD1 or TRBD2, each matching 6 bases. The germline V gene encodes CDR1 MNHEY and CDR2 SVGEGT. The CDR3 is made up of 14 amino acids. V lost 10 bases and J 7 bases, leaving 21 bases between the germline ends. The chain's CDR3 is CATRASKGGNTQYF. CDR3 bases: TGTGCCACCCGGGCCTCTAAAGGGGGGAATACGCAGTATTTT.

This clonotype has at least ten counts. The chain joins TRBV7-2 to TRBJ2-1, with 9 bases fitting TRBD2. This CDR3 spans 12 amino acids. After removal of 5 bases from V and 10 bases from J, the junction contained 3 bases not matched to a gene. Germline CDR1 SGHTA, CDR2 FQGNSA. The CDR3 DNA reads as TGTGCCAGCAGCATCAGCGGGGGGGAGCAGTTCTTC. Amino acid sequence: CASSISGGEQFF.

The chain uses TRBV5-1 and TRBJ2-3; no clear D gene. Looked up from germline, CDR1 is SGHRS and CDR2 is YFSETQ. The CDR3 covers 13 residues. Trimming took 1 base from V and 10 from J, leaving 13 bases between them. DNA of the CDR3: TGCGCCAGCAGCTTGCAAGACGGTTCACCGCAGTATTTT. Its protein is CASSLQDGSPQYF.

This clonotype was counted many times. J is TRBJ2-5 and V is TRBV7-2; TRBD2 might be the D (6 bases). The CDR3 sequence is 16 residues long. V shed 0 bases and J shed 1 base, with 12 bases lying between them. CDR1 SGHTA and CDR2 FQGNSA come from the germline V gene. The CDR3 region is CASSLALRRGQETQYF. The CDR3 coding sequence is TGTGCCAGCAGCTTAGCGCTCAGGAGGGGCCAAGAGACCCAGTACTTC. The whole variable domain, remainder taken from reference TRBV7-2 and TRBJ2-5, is GAGVSQSPSNKVTEKGKDVELRCDPISGHTALYWYRQSLGQGLEFLIYFQGNSAPDKSGLPSDRFSAERTGGSVSTLTIQRTQQEDSAVYLCASSLALRRGQETQYFGPGTRLLVL.

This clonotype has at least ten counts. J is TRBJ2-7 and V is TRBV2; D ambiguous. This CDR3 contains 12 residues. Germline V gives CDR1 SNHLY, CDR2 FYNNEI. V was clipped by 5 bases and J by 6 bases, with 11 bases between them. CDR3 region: CASSYSRTEQYF. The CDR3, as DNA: TGTGCCAGCAGTTATTCCCGGACCGAGCAGTACTTC.

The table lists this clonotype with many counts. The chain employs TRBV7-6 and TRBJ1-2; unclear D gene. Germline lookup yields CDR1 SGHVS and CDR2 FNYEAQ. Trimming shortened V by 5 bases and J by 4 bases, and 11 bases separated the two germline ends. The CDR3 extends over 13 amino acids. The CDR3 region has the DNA TGTGCCAGCAGCCGCCAAGGGTTCTATGGCTACACCTTC. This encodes CASSRQGFYGYTF.

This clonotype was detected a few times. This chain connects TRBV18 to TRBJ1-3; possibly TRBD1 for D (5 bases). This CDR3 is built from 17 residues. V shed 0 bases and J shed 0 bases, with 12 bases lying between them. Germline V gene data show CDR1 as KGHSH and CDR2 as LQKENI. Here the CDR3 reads CASSPPGRVLSGNTIYF. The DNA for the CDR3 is TGTGCCAGCTCACCACCGGGACGGGTACTCTCTGGAAACACCATATATTTT.

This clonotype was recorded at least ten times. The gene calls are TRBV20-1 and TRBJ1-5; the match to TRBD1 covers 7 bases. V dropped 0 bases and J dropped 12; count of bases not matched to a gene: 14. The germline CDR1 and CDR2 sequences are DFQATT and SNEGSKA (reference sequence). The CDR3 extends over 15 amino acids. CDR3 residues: CSARDPGTEYANQHF. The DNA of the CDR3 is TGCAGTGCTAGAGATCCCGGGACAGAGTATGCTAACCAGCATTTT.

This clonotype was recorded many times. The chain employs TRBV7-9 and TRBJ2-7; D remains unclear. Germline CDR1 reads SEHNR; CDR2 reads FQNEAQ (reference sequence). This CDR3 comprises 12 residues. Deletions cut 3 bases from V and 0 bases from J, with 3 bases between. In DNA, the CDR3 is TGTGCCAGCAGCTTTGGCTCCTACGAGCAGTACGTC. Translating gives CASSFGSYEQYV.

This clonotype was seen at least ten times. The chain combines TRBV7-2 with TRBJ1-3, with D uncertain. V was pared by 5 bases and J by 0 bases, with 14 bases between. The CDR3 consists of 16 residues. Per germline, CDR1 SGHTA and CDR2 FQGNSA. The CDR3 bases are TGTGCCAGCAGCCCCCAAATACCGAGCTCTGGAAACACCATATATTTT. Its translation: CASSPQIPSSGNTIYF.

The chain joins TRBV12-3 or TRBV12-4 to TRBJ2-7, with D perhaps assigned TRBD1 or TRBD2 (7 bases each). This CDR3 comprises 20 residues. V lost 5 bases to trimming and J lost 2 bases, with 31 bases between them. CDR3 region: CASSQPRDSRGGVSTYEQYF. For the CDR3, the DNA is TGTGCCAGCAGTCAGCCGAGGGACAGCCGCGGGGGAGTGAGTACCTACGAGCAGTACTTC.

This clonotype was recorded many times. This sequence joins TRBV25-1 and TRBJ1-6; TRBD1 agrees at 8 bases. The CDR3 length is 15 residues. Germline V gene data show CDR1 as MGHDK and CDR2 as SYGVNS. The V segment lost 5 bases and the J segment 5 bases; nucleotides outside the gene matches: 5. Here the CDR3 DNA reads TGTGCCAGCAGTCCTTTGACAGGGGATAATTCACCCCTCCACTTT. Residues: CASSPLTGDNSPLHF.

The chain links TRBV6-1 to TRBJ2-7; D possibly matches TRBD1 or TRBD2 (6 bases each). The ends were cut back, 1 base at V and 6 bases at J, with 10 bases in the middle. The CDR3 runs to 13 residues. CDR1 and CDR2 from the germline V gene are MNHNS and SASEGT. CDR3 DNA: TGTGCCAGCAGTGAAGTCGAGGGGGGCGAGCAGTACGTC. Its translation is CASSEVEGGEQYV.

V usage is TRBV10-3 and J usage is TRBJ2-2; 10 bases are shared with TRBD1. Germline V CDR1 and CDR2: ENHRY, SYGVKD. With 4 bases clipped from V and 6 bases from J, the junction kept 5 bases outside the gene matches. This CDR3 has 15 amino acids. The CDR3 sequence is CAISGGTGVAGELFF. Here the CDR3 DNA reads TGTGCCATCAGTGGTGGGACAGGGGTGGCCGGGGAGCTGTTTTTT.